These 14 T cell receptor beta chains share one sample of origin, sequenced in a study of blood T cell repertoires in COVID-19. The protocol was immunoSEQ multiplex PCR, while the TCRdb copy is restricted to in-frame clones and leaves out a portion. The sample includes approximately 14,000 clones, about 83% of them seen just once. Material: peripheral blood. Source of these receptors: a human donor in a cohort sampled during active COVID-19.

V is TRBV6-2 or TRBV6-3 and J is TRBJ1-1, with 7 positions matching TRBD1. Germline loops: CDR1 MNHEY, CDR2 SVGEGT. This CDR3 has 16 amino acids. V lost 2 bases to trimming and J lost 3 bases; unmatched junction nucleotides: 9. This CDR3 is CASSYPTGTVDTEAFF. DNA of the CDR3: TGTGCCAGCAGTTACCCCACCGGGACAGTCGACACTGAAGCTTTCTTT.

This chain links TRBV5-1 with TRBJ2-3; possible D gene TRBD2, 6 bases. Germline assignment: CDR1 SGHRS and CDR2 YFSETQ. Trimming removed 2 bases from V and 2 bases from J, with 18 bases in between. CDR3 length: 17 amino acids. CDR3 region: CASSLGFISGPTDTQYF. The CDR3 nucleotides read TGCGCCAGCAGCTTAGGATTTATTAGCGGTCCCACAGATACGCAGTATTTT.

This clone was picked up one time. The V gene is TRBV5-8, the J gene TRBJ1-5, with 8 bases identical to TRBD1. V shed 1 base and J 11 bases; nucleotides not matched to a gene: 11. CDR1 SGHTS and CDR2 YDEGEE come from the germline V gene. CDR3 length: 15 amino acids. DNA for the CDR3: TGTGCCAGCAGCTTGTATCAGGGGGCTCCGGAGGCCCAGCATTTT. Translated: CASSLYQGAPEAQHF.

V is TRBV7-6 and J is TRBJ2-3; TRBD2 matches at 8 bases. This CDR3 is built from 17 residues. V shed 2 bases, J shed 0 bases, and the junction held 7 bases outside the gene matches. Germline CDR1 SGHVS, CDR2 FNYEAQ. This chain's CDR3 is CASSLYRGGYSTDTQYF. CDR3 in DNA: TGTGCCAGCAGCTTATATCGGGGGGGATATAGCACAGATACGCAGTATTTT.

The genes are TRBV28 and TRBJ1-1; 7 bases agree with TRBD1. V dropped 3 bases and J dropped 5; count of bases not matched to a gene: 12. Germline-derived CDR1 and CDR2 are MDHEN and SYDVKM. The CDR3 consists of 16 residues. The CDR3 DNA reads TGTGCCAGCAGTTTTAGTCGCAGGGGGGCGAGTACTGAAGCTTTCTTT. It encodes CASSFSRRGASTEAFF.

V usage is TRBV19 and J usage is TRBJ2-1; D is unresolved. Germline assignment: CDR1 LNHDA and CDR2 SQIVND (reference sequence). V lost 2 bases and J 0 bases, leaving 8 bases between the germline ends. The CDR3 consists of 15 residues. The CDR3 sequence: CASSITSSSYNEQFF. The CDR3 bases are TGTGCCAGTAGTATAACCTCCAGCTCCTACAATGAGCAGTTCTTC.

The chain couples TRBV27 to TRBJ2-7; 8 nucleotides line up with TRBD1. The germline gives CDR1 MNHEY, CDR2 SMNVEV (reference sequence). This CDR3 comprises 14 residues. Trimming took 5 bases from V and 5 from J; bases not matched to a gene: 8. The CDR3 protein is CASSPGTGANEQYF. As DNA, the CDR3 is TGTGCCAGCAGTCCTGGGACAGGTGCCAACGAGCAGTACTTC.

The rearrangement uses TRBV4-2 and TRBJ2-3; 7 nucleotides align to TRBD2. Unmatched junction bases numbered 6, after V lost 0 bases and J lost 6 bases. The CDR3 is made up of 15 amino acids. The germline V gene has CDR1 LGHNA and CDR2 YNFKEQ. The CDR3 loop reads CASSQEAGFGDTQYF. The CDR3 nucleotides read TGTGCCAGCAGCCAAGAAGCGGGGTTTGGGGATACGCAGTATTTT.

The chain recombines TRBV15 with TRBJ2-6; D not certain. Trimming cost V 9 bases and J 0 bases, with 12 bases left between them. The CDR3 runs 15 residues. Germline V gene sequence: CDR1 LNHNV, CDR2 YYDKDF (reference sequence). The CDR3: CATSSRFSGANVLTF. Here the CDR3 DNA reads TGTGCCACGTCTTCGCGATTCTCTGGGGCCAACGTCCTGACTTTC.

This clone was found once. The chain uses TRBV5-6 and TRBJ2-3, with D maybe TRBD1 (6 bases). V lost 0 bases and J lost 0, with 11 bases in between. CDR3 length: 16 amino acids. Germline CDR1 SGHDT, CDR2 YYEEEE. The CDR3, as DNA: TGTGCCAGCAGCTTGGTACAGGGAGAAAGCACAGATACGCAGTATTTT. Translation: CASSLVQGESTDTQYF.

This clone was seen only once. This chain joins TRBV18 and TRBJ2-1; TRBD1 matches 9 bases. The CDR3 is 16 amino acids. Per germline, CDR1 KGHSH and CDR2 LQKENI. V lost 3 bases to trimming and J lost 7 bases; unmatched junction nucleotides: 10. CDR3 sequence (DNA): TGTGCCAGCTCACCGCTTACAGGGGGCCAGGTAAATGAGCAGTTCTTC. Protein product: CASSPLTGGQVNEQFF.

This clone was seen a handful of times. The rearrangement joins TRBV4-2 to TRBJ2-1; 8 nucleotides agree with TRBD2. The CDR3 sequence is 21 residues long. The germline gives CDR1 LGHNA, CDR2 YNFKEQ. Trimming took 1 base from V and 0 from J; bases not matched to a gene: 17. CDR3 amino acids: CASSQAIARRGAESSYNEQFF. The CDR3 DNA reads as TGTGCCAGCAGCCAAGCTATCGCGAGGCGGGGGGCCGAGAGCTCCTACAATGAGCAGTTCTTC.

The chain joins TRBV19 to TRBJ1-2; TRBD1 aligns across 7 bases. The CDR3 is 15 residues long. Per germline, CDR1 LNHDA and CDR2 SQIVND (reference sequence). Germline trimming cut 7 bases from V and 8 bases from J; bases unmatched to any gene: 16. CDR3 region: CASTPTGIWARGYTF. As DNA, the CDR3 is TGTGCCAGTACCCCGACAGGGATCTGGGCGAGGGGCTACACCTTC.

The V call is TRBV5-1, the J call TRBJ2-1, with 10 bases lining up with TRBD2. The CDR3 has 18 residues. Trimming at V came to 2 bases and at J to 2 bases, leaving 10 bases not matched to a gene. Germline loops: CDR1 SGHRS, CDR2 YFSETQ. The CDR3 loop is CASSLQPPGLATYNEQFF. In nucleotides, the CDR3 is TGCGCCAGCAGCTTACAACCACCGGGACTAGCGACCTACAATGAGCAGTTCTTC.